This entry lists 17 T cell receptor beta chains sequenced from one sample in a study of T cell responses to AZD1222 COVID-19 vaccine (dated by TCRdb to about 2021). To prepare the library, the immunoSEQ multiplex PCR assay was applied. TCRdb carries this immuneACCESS record with in-frame sequences only. Its versions omit some clonotypes, under half of them owing to an unresolved V gene in the studies checked, with the rest unexplained. This sample gives around 140,000 clones in total; 80% to 90% of them show up just once. Around 1.6% of the sample comes from the top ten. In the paper's terms, the time point label means: baseline before first vaccination. The specimen comprised peripheral blood, sampled on day 0 of AZD1222 vaccination. The receptors stem from an adult in good health.

This chain uses TRBV12-3 or TRBV12-4 with TRBJ2-3; D gene ambiguous. Trimming stripped 2 bases from V and 4 bases from J, with 4 bases between. The CDR3 extends over 12 amino acids. Here the CDR3 reads CASSLISDTQYF. DNA for the CDR3: TGTGCCAGCAGTTTAATATCAGATACGCAGTATTTT.

In this sample, this clone turned up once. The rearrangement uses TRBV5-1 and TRBJ1-1; 12 nucleotides align to TRBD1. The CDR3 runs 17 residues. J was trimmed by 4 bases and V by 3 bases; bases with no gene match: 10. CDR1 and CDR2 from the germline V gene are SGHRS and YFSETQ. The CDR3 DNA sequence: TGCGCCAGCAGCTCCGGGACAGGGGGCTCTCTCGGCACTGAAGCTTTCTTT. This translates into CASSSGTGGSLGTEAFF.

The chain recombines TRBV7-9 with TRBJ2-1; TRBD1 aligns across 7 bases. Looked up from germline, CDR1 is SEHNR and CDR2 is FQNEAQ (reference sequence). With V trimmed by 5 bases and J by 7 bases, 11 bases remained unmatched. The length of the CDR3 is 15 residues. CDR3 protein: CASSPATGSGNEQFF. The DNA for the CDR3 is TGTGCCAGCAGCCCAGCGACAGGGAGTGGGAATGAGCAGTTCTTC. Looking up the rest from reference TRBV7-9 and TRBJ2-1 gives the full variable domain: DTGVSQNPRHKITKRGQNVTFRCDPISEHNRLYWYRQTLGQGPEFLTYFQNEAQLEKSRLLSDRFSAERPKGSFSTLEIQRTEQGDSAMYLCASSPATGSGNEQFFGPGTRLTVL.

V gene TRBV30 combines with J gene TRBJ1-1; the match to TRBD1 covers 12 bases. CDR3 size: 16 residues. From germline, CDR1 is GTSNPN and CDR2 SVGIG (reference sequence). Germline trimming cut 3 bases from V and 8 bases from J; bases unmatched to any gene: 13. The CDR3 DNA reads TGTGCCTGGAGGACCGGACTATCCGGGACAGGGGGCGAAGCTTTCTTT. Translated: CAWRTGLSGTGGEAFF.

This clone was counted a few times. This chain links TRBV7-9 with TRBJ1-2; perhaps TRBD1 as D (6 bases). CDR3 length: 14 residues. The germline V gene has CDR1 SEHNR and CDR2 FQNEAQ (reference sequence). Trimming removed 0 bases at V and 3 bases at J, with 8 bases between. The CDR3 reads CASSLAQGHYGYTF. The CDR3 bases are TGTGCCAGCAGCTTAGCGCAGGGGCACTATGGCTACACCTTC.

CDR3 bases: TGCGCCAGCAGCTTGGTTCCGGGACAGGGGTTAACAGATACGCAGTATTTT. Translation: CASSLVPGQGLTDTQYF. The chain links TRBV5-1 to TRBJ2-3; TRBD1 matches 10 bases. This CDR3 region has 17 residues. From germline, CDR1 is SGHRS and CDR2 YFSETQ. The ends lost 0 bases at V and 3 bases at J; junction bases unmatched: 7.

The rearrangement uses TRBV19 and TRBJ2-3, with D tentatively TRBD2 (6 bases). This CDR3 has 15 residues. The V end lost 3 bases, the J end lost 3 bases, and 13 bases lay between the germline ends. Germline values: CDR1 LNHDA, CDR2 SQIVND (reference sequence). The CDR3 DNA sequence: TGTGCCAGTAGTATGGTCGGGGACTTAACAGATACGCAGTATTTT. It translates to CASSMVGDLTDTQYF.

This clone has a single count. The chain employs TRBV28 and TRBJ1-1; tentative D call: TRBD1 (6 bases). CDR3 length: 15 amino acids. V was clipped by 6 bases and J by 0 bases, with 14 bases between them. In germline, CDR1 is MDHEN, CDR2 SYDVKM. The chain's CDR3 is CASSTTGPLNTEAFF. CDR3 coding DNA: TGTGCCAGCAGCACGACAGGTCCTTTGAACACTGAAGCTTTCTTT.

This clone was recorded once. V usage is TRBV5-1 and J usage is TRBJ1-3; D may be TRBD1 (5 bases). Trimming removed 3 bases from V and 2 bases from J, with 15 bases in between. Germline assignment: CDR1 SGHRS and CDR2 YFSETQ. The CDR3 length is 16 residues. Written as DNA, the CDR3 is TGCGCCAGCAGCTACGGGACTCAAGACGCTGGAAACACCATATATTTT. Its protein product is CASSYGTQDAGNTIYF.

In DNA, the CDR3 is TGTGCCAGCAGGGTCGGGGGGTTCTCACCCCTCCACTTT. Protein: CASRVGGFSPLHF. The chain recombines TRBV27 with TRBJ1-6, with a tentative D call TRBD1 (5 bases). The CDR3 spans 13 residues. From germline, CDR1 is MNHEY and CDR2 SMNVEV (reference sequence). V dropped 6 bases and J dropped 10 bases, with 13 bases sitting between them.

J is TRBJ1-6 and V is TRBV13; D is perhaps TRBD1 (5 bases). The CDR3 totals 19 residues. Germline V lookup: CDR1 PRHDT, CDR2 FYEKMQ (reference sequence). Trimming took 3 bases from V and 6 from J, leaving 24 bases between them. CDR3: CASSFWVGFAGDPNSPLHF. CDR3 DNA: TGTGCCAGCAGCTTTTGGGTTGGCTTTGCGGGGGATCCTAATTCACCCCTCCACTTT.

The chain recombines TRBV14 with TRBJ1-6, with D hard to call. Trimming took off 6 bases at V and 9 bases at J, with 27 bases between the two ends. The CDR3 runs 18 residues. CDR1 and CDR2 from the germline V gene are SGHDN and FVKESK. CDR3 in amino acids: CASRKAASGFKQFSPLHF. The CDR3 DNA reads as TGTGCCAGCAGAAAGGCCGCATCAGGATTTAAGCAGTTTTCACCCCTCCACTTT.

The chain combines TRBV27 with TRBJ1-2; D is perhaps TRBD1 (5 bases). CDR1 MNHEY and CDR2 SMNVEV come from the germline V gene (reference sequence). The CDR3 loop spans 15 amino acids. The V end was cut by 4 bases, the J end by 7 bases, with 19 bases between. The CDR3 coding sequence is TGTGCCAGCAGTTCATGGGACCCCTTAGGTGGTGGCTACACCTTC. It translates to CASSSWDPLGGGYTF.

This clone was counted a few times. The chain uses TRBV2 and TRBJ2-7, with D unclear. This CDR3 is 12 amino acids long. Trimming took off 7 bases at V and 0 bases at J, with 7 bases between the two ends. Per the germline V gene, CDR1 is SNHLY and CDR2 is FYNNEI. The CDR3 coding sequence is TGTGCCAGCATTGAGCACTCCTACGAGCAGTACTTC. Protein: CASIEHSYEQYF.

V usage is TRBV29-1 and J usage is TRBJ1-5; D uncertain. This CDR3 comprises 13 residues. Trimming shortened V by 4 bases and J by 6 bases, and 13 bases separated the two germline ends. Germline assignment: CDR1 SQVTM and CDR2 ANQGSEA. The CDR3 reads CSVGRNYGQPQHF. The CDR3 nucleotides read TGCAGCGTTGGGAGGAACTACGGTCAGCCCCAGCATTTT.

This chain uses TRBV28 with TRBJ1-2, with TRBD1 as a possible D gene (5 bases). CDR1 and CDR2 (germline): MDHEN, SYDVKM. Trimming pared 6 bases from V and 4 bases from J, leaving 12 bases between. The CDR3 extends over 13 amino acids. CDR3 sequence (DNA): TGTGCCAGCAGAACTGACAGAGCCTATGGCTACACCTTC. Its protein product is CASRTDRAYGYTF.

This chain uses TRBV25-1 with TRBJ1-2, with a weak D call TRBD1 (5 bases). This CDR3 has 16 amino acids. CDR1 MGHDK and CDR2 SYGVNS come from the germline V gene. V lost 2 bases to trimming and J lost 0 bases, with 13 bases between them. This chain's CDR3 is CASSETGRPTNYGYTF. CDR3 in DNA: TGTGCCAGCAGTGAAACGGGGCGCCCCACTAACTATGGCTACACCTTC.